Listed here is a single T cell receptor (beta chain). No antigen is known for it. This specimen comes from a study of post-analysis software for immune sequencing data. TCR beta cDNA libraries had unique molecular identifiers. TCRdb reprocessed the PCR reads via MiXCR and lists one record per CDR3 protein. The profile shows about 500,000 distinct CDR3 sequences, 45% of them singletons. Overall study results and limits: Among roughly 5 TRBV segments more frequent in patients than controls were TRBV5-6, TRBV5-1 and TRBV20-1.

Trimming took off 0 bases at V and 9 bases at J, with 15 bases between the two ends. The CDR3 is made up of 15 amino acids. Germline V CDR1 and CDR2: MNHEY, SVGAGI. This clonotype was obtained from a girl under 18 with multiple sclerosis. The chain couples TRBV6-5 to TRBJ2-1; D remains unclear. The sequencing sample was made of blood. CDR3 sequence reads: CASSYSFRGAVEQFF. CDR3 in DNA: TGTGCCAGCAGTTACTCGTTTCGTGGCGCCGTTGAGCAGTTCTTC.